This TCR beta chain is drawn from a study of CD8+ T cells in alopecia areata. The study, taken as a whole, reports: In patients, TCRs were shared less clearly than in mice, and HLA may possibly be involved.

In alopecia areata patients, both lesional scalp punch biopsies and peripheral blood were collected. Germline lookup yields CDR1 DFQATT and CDR2 SNEGSKA (reference sequence). The CDR3 sequence is 8 residues long. As to this clone: Its target is not known. Relative to the germline gene, one junction end is altered; a read error may explain this.

TCR sequencing used cDNA made by reverse transcription of extracted RNA. TCRdb keeps only in-frame clones here, not all; method: immunoSEQ multiplex PCR. The sample has tens of thousands of clones; roughly half are singletons. The chain joins TRBV20-1 to TRBJ1-1, with D unclear. Input material: NKG2D-high CD8+ T cells sorted from blood. This clonotype was obtained from a human donor with alopecia areata. The CDR3 DNA reads TGCAGTGCTAGCCGATGGGACTTT. Protein sequence: CSASRWDF.